A single sample is the source of the 28 T cell receptor beta chains below, sequenced in a study of blood T cell repertoires in COVID-19. This table comes from immunoSEQ multiplex PCR, and its TCRdb copy is limited to in-frame clones, with some not included. The sample lists about 21,000 clones, approximately 84% occurring once. What was sequenced was peripheral blood. These TCRs come from a human donor with active COVID-19. The donor label of this sample is uncertain.

The rearrangement links TRBV18 to TRBJ1-2; 8 nucleotides match TRBD1. CDR1 and CDR2 (germline): KGHSH, LQKENI. V was pared by 3 bases and J by 6 bases, with 3 bases of the junction left unmatched. The CDR3 consists of 13 residues. The chain's CDR3 is CASSPTGEDGYTF. Written as DNA, the CDR3 is TGTGCCAGCTCACCGACAGGGGAAGATGGCTACACCTTC.

The chain recombines TRBV28 with TRBJ2-7; D is uncertain. V was trimmed by 3 bases and J by 4 bases, leaving 10 bases between them. The length of the CDR3 is 13 residues. CDR1 is MDHEN and CDR2 is SYDVKM in the germline V gene. CDR3 residues: CASSFPQLYEQYF. For the CDR3, the DNA is TGTGCCAGCAGTTTCCCTCAACTATACGAGCAGTACTTC.

J is TRBJ2-3 and V is TRBV10-1, with 8 bases lining up with TRBD2. Germline CDR1 and CDR2: WNHNN and SYGVQD (reference sequence). J gave up 3 bases and V 0 bases, and 8 bases lay outside the gene matches. The CDR3 totals 17 residues. As DNA, the CDR3 is TGCGCCAGCAGTGAGTCGAGGATGGTAGCGGGGACAGATACGCAGTATTTT. Protein: CASSESRMVAGTDTQYF.

The chain couples TRBV11-3 to TRBJ2-1, with 10 bases matching TRBD2. V was clipped by 4 bases and J by 7 bases; unmatched bases: 7. Germline V gene sequence: CDR1 SGHNT, CDR2 YENEEA. The CDR3 spans 15 residues. CDR3 amino acids: CASSWGASGGNEQFF. The CDR3 nucleotides are TGTGCCAGCAGCTGGGGGGCTAGCGGGGGAAATGAGCAGTTCTTC.

The chain uses TRBV21-1 and TRBJ2-7; the table's D call, TRBD2, was not checked against the DNA. TRBV21-1 is reported as a pseudogene. CDR3 length equals 13 residues. CDR3 loop: CASPPCAAYEQYF. The CDR3 DNA reads as TGTGCCAGCCCCCCGTGCGCGGCCTACGAGCAGTACTTC.

The chain employs TRBV30 and TRBJ1-5; D gene uncertain. The germline CDR1 and CDR2 sequences are GTSNPN and SVGIG (reference sequence). Trimming stripped 2 bases from V and 6 bases from J, with 23 bases between. The CDR3 has 17 residues. In DNA, the CDR3 is TGTGCCTGGAGTTGGGGAGGTGTTGCCCATTCCTCTCAGCCCCAGCATTTT. Amino acids: CAWSWGGVAHSSQPQHF.

V is TRBV3-1 (or the pseudogene TRBV3-2) and J is TRBJ2-1; 7 nucleotides match TRBD2. The germline V gene has CDR1 LGHDT and CDR2 YNNKEL (reference sequence). V lost 2 bases, J lost 5 bases, and 3 bases stayed unmatched. This CDR3 has 14 residues. The CDR3: CASSQRGVNNEQFF. CDR3 bases: TGTGCCAGCAGCCAACGGGGGGTAAACAATGAGCAGTTCTTC.

The chain recombines TRBV28 with TRBJ2-6; possible D gene TRBD1, 6 bases. The germline CDR1 and CDR2 sequences are MDHEN and SYDVKM. This CDR3 has 16 residues. Trimming removed 6 bases from V and 5 bases from J, with 17 bases in between. CDR3 amino acids: CASSSQGGRRANVLTF. As DNA, the CDR3 is TGTGCCAGCAGCTCACAGGGCGGTAGGAGGGCCAACGTCCTGACTTTC.

The CDR3 region is CASSHRQGRSEQYF. CDR3 bases: TGTGCCAGCAGCCACCGACAGGGGAGGTCCGAGCAGTACTTC. The chain uses TRBV11-3 and TRBJ2-7, with 8 bases aligning to TRBD1. Trimming took 5 bases from V and 6 from J; bases not matched to a gene: 9. The germline gives CDR1 SGHNT, CDR2 YENEEA. The CDR3 spans 14 residues. The full variable domain, rest sourced from reference TRBV11-3 and TRBJ2-7, is EAGVVQSPRYKIIEKKQPVAFWCNPISGHNTLYWYLQNLGQGPELLIRYENEEAVDDSQLPKDRFSAERLKGVDSTLKIQPAELGDSAVYLCASSHRQGRSEQYFGPGTRLTVT.

This chain joins TRBV12-3 or TRBV12-4 and TRBJ2-3, with no clear D. V lost 5 bases and J 5 bases, leaving 8 bases between the germline ends. The CDR3 spans 12 residues. CDR3 in amino acids: CASSPLGDTQYF. The CDR3 nucleotides are TGTGCCAGCAGTCCCCTCGGAGATACGCAGTATTTT.

The rearrangement joins TRBV24-1 to TRBJ2-7, with TRBD2 as a possible D gene (6 bases). The CDR3 length is 15 residues. In germline, CDR1 is KGHDR, CDR2 SFDVKD. Trimming left V 2 bases short and J 1 base short, with 11 bases between. The CDR3: CATSDWTKNSYEQYF. CDR3 bases: TGTGCCACCAGTGATTGGACTAAAAATTCCTACGAGCAGTACTTC.

V is TRBV27 and J is TRBJ1-1; 7 nucleotides align to TRBD1. The CDR3 loop spans 14 amino acids. Germline assignment: CDR1 MNHEY and CDR2 SMNVEV (reference sequence). J gave up 2 bases and V 4 bases, and 4 bases lay outside the gene matches. The CDR3 region is CASSYRGPNTEAFF. The DNA of the CDR3 is TGTGCCAGCAGTTACAGGGGTCCCAACACTGAAGCTTTCTTT.

This clone was detected a few times. This chain joins TRBV25-1 and TRBJ1-2, with D possibly being TRBD1 (5 bases). CDR3 length: 13 residues. In germline, CDR1 is MGHDK, CDR2 SYGVNS. V dropped 8 bases and J dropped 3 bases, with 13 bases sitting between them. Here the CDR3 reads CASRGLSDYGYTF. CDR3 nucleotides: TGTGCCAGCCGGGGACTTTCGGACTATGGCTACACCTTC.

The rearrangement links TRBV7-2 to TRBJ2-6, with D perhaps matching TRBD2 (5 bases). Trimming removed 5 bases at V and 0 bases at J, with 17 bases between. The V gene's germline CDR1 is SGHTA and CDR2 FQGNSA. The CDR3 is made up of 18 amino acids. The CDR3 reads CASSPHSGPLSGANVLTF. The DNA of the CDR3 is TGTGCCAGCAGCCCCCACAGCGGCCCCCTCTCTGGGGCCAACGTCCTGACTTTC.

The table lists this clone with a few counts. V is TRBV5-1 and J is TRBJ2-7, with 12 bases matching TRBD2. The CDR3 loop spans 16 amino acids. Germline CDR1 SGHRS, CDR2 YFSETQ. Losses at the gene ends were 1 base for V and 1 base for J; bases not matched to a gene: 3. CDR3 residues: CASSLSSGRGSYEQYF. Here the CDR3 DNA reads TGCGCCAGCAGCTTGTCTAGCGGGAGGGGGTCCTACGAGCAGTACTTC.

This chain connects TRBV19 to TRBJ1-4; 7 nucleotides agree with TRBD1. The CDR3 spans 14 residues. Trimming cost V 7 bases and J 5 bases; bases outside gene matches: 7. Germline V lookup: CDR1 LNHDA, CDR2 SQIVND (reference sequence). The CDR3 reads CASTTGQINEKLFF. CDR3 in DNA: TGTGCCAGTACCACGGGACAGATAAATGAAAAACTGTTTTTT.

The chain links TRBV6-5 to TRBJ1-1; TRBD1 might be the D (6 bases). Per germline, CDR1 MNHEY and CDR2 SVGAGI. Trimming took off 7 bases at V and 0 bases at J, with 15 bases between the two ends. The CDR3 loop spans 15 amino acids. The CDR3 protein is CASKRTALMNTEAFF. The CDR3 DNA follows: TGTGCCAGCAAAAGGACAGCGCTTATGAACACTGAAGCTTTCTTT.

The gene calls are TRBV9 and TRBJ1-2; D is unresolved. Trimming cost V 0 bases and J 0 bases, with 3 bases left between them. Germline CDR1 SGDLS, CDR2 YYNGEE. The CDR3 consists of 13 residues. Here the CDR3 reads CASSVVSNYGYTF. CDR3 DNA: TGTGCCAGCAGCGTAGTATCTAACTATGGCTACACCTTC.

This clone was observed a handful of times. V usage is TRBV9 and J usage is TRBJ1-6; D is ambiguous. The V gene lost 0 bases and the J gene lost 7 bases, with 14 bases spanning the gap. This CDR3 contains 16 residues. Germline CDR1 SGDLS, CDR2 YYNGEE. CDR3 amino acids: CASSVGDPTGNSPLHF. Here the CDR3 DNA reads TGTGCCAGCAGCGTAGGGGATCCGACGGGGAATTCACCCCTCCACTTT.

The J gene is TRBJ2-5, the V gene TRBV3-1 (or the pseudogene TRBV3-2); 11 bases fit TRBD1. Trimming cost V 4 bases and J 1 base; bases outside gene matches: 2. Germline values: CDR1 LGHDT, CDR2 YNNKEL (reference sequence). The CDR3 runs to 15 residues. CDR3 nucleotides: TGTGCCAGCAGCCGGGGACAGGGGGGCCAAGAGACCCAGTACTTC. It translates to CASSRGQGGQETQYF.

This chain uses TRBV6-5 with TRBJ1-1; 8 bases map to TRBD1. Germline assignment: CDR1 MNHEY and CDR2 SVGAGI. After removal of 7 bases from V and 0 bases from J, the junction contained 4 bases not matched to a gene. CDR3 length: 14 amino acids. The CDR3 DNA sequence: TGTGCCAGCATAGACAGGGGTCTGAACACTGAAGCTTTCTTT. Residues: CASIDRGLNTEAFF.

V gene TRBV5-5 combines with J gene TRBJ1-1, with D perhaps matching TRBD1 (6 bases). V shed 1 base and J shed 5 bases, with 18 bases lying between them. The CDR3 runs 16 residues. Germline V gene sequence: CDR1 SGHKS, CDR2 YYEKEE (reference sequence). The CDR3 spells CASSLSLSTGQTEAFF. CDR3 DNA: TGTGCCAGCAGCTTGTCTCTGTCGACAGGCCAAACTGAAGCTTTCTTT. Full variable domain (rest looked up from reference TRBV5-5 and TRBJ1-1): DAGVTQSPTHLIKTRGQQVTLRCSPISGHKSVSWYQQVLGQGPQFIFQYYEKEERGRGNFPDRFSARQFPNYSSELNVNALLLGDSALYLCASSLSLSTGQTEAFFGQGTRLTVV.

The chain is built from TRBV21-1 and TRBJ1-5. TRBV21-1 is marked as a pseudogene. This CDR3 has 15 residues. The chain's CDR3 is CASSPPGGSNQPQHF. DNA of the CDR3: TGTGCCAGCAGCCCACCGGGGGGAAGCAATCAGCCCCAGCATTTT.

The chain couples TRBV5-1 to TRBJ2-2, with 9 bases identical to TRBD1. The germline gives CDR1 SGHRS, CDR2 YFSETQ. Germline trimming cut 4 bases from V and 8 bases from J; bases unmatched to any gene: 12. The CDR3 extends over 16 amino acids. The CDR3, as DNA: TGCGCCAGCAGCCCCAAAGGAACAGGGGGCTGGGGGGAGCTGTTTTTT. Amino acids: CASSPKGTGGWGELFF.

Comments on this clone: The CDR3 ends on some other residue instead of the conserved phenylalanine or tryptophan, so this is likely a read error. No DNA is shown, since the ends of the CDR3 on it are uncertain; the CDR3 is the one TCRdb lists. This chain connects TRBV27 to TRBJ1-5. 11 amino acids form the CDR3, both terminal residues included. Germline-derived CDR1 and CDR2 are MNHEY and SMNVEV (reference sequence). CDR3 protein: CASSWGRIQPR.

This chain joins TRBV27 and TRBJ2-6, with 9 bases lining up with TRBD1. V trimming: 2 bases; J trimming: 1 base; junction bases outside the gene matches: 6. Germline-derived CDR1 and CDR2 are MNHEY and SMNVEV (reference sequence). CDR3 length equals 18 residues. CDR3 in DNA: TGTGCCAGCAGTTTAATGGGACAGGGATGGTCTGGGGCCAACGTCCTGACTTTC. Encoded protein: CASSLMGQGWSGANVLTF. Full variable domain (outside the CDR3, taken from reference TRBV27 and TRBJ2-6): EAQVTQNPRYLITVTGKKLTVTCSQNMNHEYMSWYRQDPGLGLRQIYYSMNVEVTDKGDVPEGYKVSRKEKRNFPLILESPSPNQTSLYFCASSLMGQGWSGANVLTFGAGSRLTVL.

This chain connects TRBV7-6 to TRBJ1-2; D is possibly TRBD1 (5 bases). The CDR3 totals 19 residues. Germline CDR1 SGHVS, CDR2 FNYEAQ. V was cut by 0 bases and J by 6 bases, with 26 bases left in between. The CDR3 nucleotides are TGTGCCAGCAGCTTAGCGCTTTCCGAGCGGGTGGGGAGGGACGATGGCTACACCTTC. Its translation: CASSLALSERVGRDDGYTF.

The J gene is TRBJ1-2, the V gene TRBV13, with TRBD1 identical over 7 bases. Germline V gene lookup returns CDR1 PRHDT and CDR2 FYEKMQ (reference sequence). The V gene end was trimmed by 2 bases and the J gene end by 2 bases; junction bases not matched to a gene: 2. CDR3 size: 14 residues. The CDR3 DNA reads as TGTGCCAGCAGCTTAAAACAGGGGAACTATGGCTACACCTTC. This gives the protein CASSLKQGNYGYTF.